This is a list of T cell receptor beta chains from one sample in a study of blood T cell repertoires in COVID-19. Libraries were prepared by immunoSEQ multiplex PCR; TCRdb keeps only in-frame clonotypes and omits some of them. The data show some 200,000 clones, with approximately 92% seen just once and under 3.5% held by the top ten. The sequencing input was PBMCs or T cells enriched from blood (not recorded which). The receptors shown here come from a woman in her late teens or twenties in a cohort exposed to, infected with or recovered from COVID-19 (not recorded which). CDR3s include the opening cysteine and the closing phenylalanine or tryptophan. A D gene is named only where the DNA matches it firmly. Clone size appears in some rows only: once, few, many, or a class for an expanded clone.

clone_size | j_call | d_call | v_call | cdr3_aa | cdr3_nt
- | TRBJ1-4 | - | TRBV2 | CASTYGRTVNEKLFF | TGTGCCAGCACCTATGGACGGACAGTTAATGAAAAACTGTTTTTT
- | TRBJ1-2 | - | TRBV2 | CASSGRDYGYTF | TGTGCCAGCAGTGGACGGGACTATGGCTACACCTTC
- | TRBJ2-7 | - | TRBV4-2 | CASSQDFTGFYEQYF | TGTGCCAGCAGCCAAGATTTTACAGGGTTTTACGAGCAGTACTTC
- | TRBJ2-3 | TRBD2 | TRBV5-4 | CASSLLGGRSTDTQYF | TGTGCCAGCAGCTTGTTGGGCGGGAGGAGCACAGATACGCAGTATTTT
few | TRBJ2-7 | - | TRBV19 | CASSIANRLTYEQYF | TGTGCCAGTAGTATAGCTAACAGGTTAACCTACGAGCAGTACTTC
- | TRBJ2-1 | TRBD1 | TRBV5-6 | CASSPGQEVNEQFF | TGTGCCAGCAGCCCGGGACAGGAGGTCAATGAGCAGTTCTTC
- | TRBJ2-5 | TRBD2 | TRBV5-1 | CASSPTYGLAAGQETQYF | TGCGCCAGCAGCCCTACGTACGGTCTAGCGGCGGGTCAAGAGACCCAGTACTTC
few | TRBJ2-3 | TRBD2 | TRBV6-4 | CASSERGGQDTQYF | TGTGCCAGCAGTGAGCGGGGGGGCCAAGATACGCAGTATTTT
once | TRBJ1-5 | TRBD1 | TRBV9 | CASSGGQVGQPQHF | TGTGCCAGCAGCGGCGGACAGGTGGGCCAGCCCCAGCATTTT
- | TRBJ2-1 | - | TRBV15 | CATSRDLSYNEQFF | TGTGCCACCAGCAGAGATCTATCCTACAATGAGCAGTTCTTC
- | TRBJ2-7 | - | TRBV3-1/TRBV3-2 | CASSHGGVPYEQYF | TGTGCCAGCAGCCACGGAGGAGTCCCCTACGAGCAGTACTTC
- | TRBJ2-5 | - | TRBV11-2 | CASSPTGNQQETQYF | TGTGCCAGCAGCCCCACAGGGAACCAGCAAGAGACCCAGTACTTC
- | TRBJ1-6 | - | TRBV6-5 | CASSRGSYNSPLHF | TGTGCCAGCAGCAGGGGCTCCTATAATTCACCCCTCCACTTT
- | TRBJ1-5 | - | TRBV18 | CASSPRDAQNQPQHF | TGTGCCAGCTCCCCCCGTGACGCACAGAATCAGCCCCAGCATTTT
- | TRBJ2-3 | - | TRBV20-1 | CSASYSGSPDTQYF | TGCAGTGCTAGTTATAGCGGAAGCCCAGATACGCAGTATTTT
- | TRBJ2-1 | TRBD1 | TRBV27 | CASTWDRGFNEQFF | TGTGCCAGCACCTGGGACAGGGGTTTCAATGAGCAGTTCTTC
- | TRBJ1-3 | - | TRBV4-1 | CASSQLNPTALPSGNTIYF | TGCGCCAGCAGCCAACTAAATCCGACAGCGTTACCCTCTGGAAACACCATATATTTT
- | TRBJ1-2 | TRBD1 | TRBV5-1 | CATRTGRDGYTF | TGCGCCACCCGGACAGGGAGGGATGGCTACACCTTC
- | TRBJ2-1 | - | TRBV5-6 | CASSLAGSSYNEQFF | TGTGCCAGCAGCTTGGCGGGTAGCTCCTACAATGAGCAGTTCTTC
once | TRBJ1-2 | - | TRBV2 | CASSVWGRANYGYTF | TGTGCCAGCAGTGTTTGGGGGCGCGCGAACTATGGCTACACCTTC
- | TRBJ1-4 | - | TRBV10-1 | CASSESNGKLFF | TGCGCCAGCAGTGAGTCGAACGGAAAACTGTTTTTT
- | TRBJ1-5 | - | TRBV6-9 | CASGSSGTPLWPQHF | TGTGCCAGCGGTTCCTCCGGGACACCCTTATGGCCCCAGCATTTT
- | TRBJ2-1 | - | TRBV7-7 | CASSLRGPNSYNEQFF | TGTGCCAGCAGCCTTCGGGGTCCCAACTCCTACAATGAGCAGTTCTTC
- | TRBJ2-3 | - | TRBV30 | CAWSSLWELGGYSTDTQYF | TGTGCCTGGAGTAGTTTGTGGGAGTTGGGGGGATACAGCACAGATACGCAGTATTTT
- | TRBJ2-1 | TRBD2 | TRBV29-1 | CSVVGTSGGPQFF | TGCAGCGTTGTAGGGACTAGCGGGGGTCCGCAGTTCTTC
- | TRBJ1-5 | - | TRBV2 | CASRGGSNSNQPQHF | TGTGCCAGCAGGGGGGGGTCTAATAGCAATCAGCCCCAGCATTTT
- | TRBJ1-1 | - | TRBV11-2 | CASDWTGDTEAFF | TGTGCCAGCGACTGGACGGGGGACACTGAAGCTTTCTTT
once | TRBJ1-2 | - | TRBV6-1 | CASSERTGTNYGYTF | TGTGCCAGCAGTGAGCGGACCGGGACTAACTATGGCTACACCTTC
- | TRBJ1-1 | - | TRBV24-1 | CATSDARAGRGTEAFF | TGTGCCACCAGTGACGCACGGGCAGGGAGGGGGACTGAAGCTTTCTTT
few | TRBJ1-5 | - | TRBV6-1 | CASSEQGNQPQHF | TGTGCCAGCAGTGAACAGGGGAATCAGCCCCAGCATTTT
- | TRBJ1-2 | - | TRBV3-1/TRBV3-2 | CASSQRDKLNYGYTF | TGTGCCAGCAGCCAGAGAGACAAGCTTAACTATGGCTACACCTTC
- | TRBJ1-4 | TRBD1 | TRBV9 | CASSVLGGFTNEKLFF | TGTGCCAGCAGCGTCCTAGGGGGCTTCACCAATGAAAAACTGTTTTTT
- | TRBJ2-2 | - | TRBV24-1 | CATSDLQDKGSGELFF | TGTGCCACCAGTGATTTGCAGGACAAGGGCTCCGGGGAGCTGTTTTTT
- | TRBJ2-7 | - | TRBV3-1/TRBV3-2 | CASSNRVYEQYF | TGTGCCAGCAGCAACCGAGTCTACGAGCAGTACTTC
- | TRBJ1-1 | - | TRBV11-1 | CASTTSGAANTEAFF | TGTGCCAGCACCACCTCTGGGGCAGCGAACACTGAAGCTTTCTTT
- | TRBJ2-2 | TRBD2 | TRBV5-4 | CASSSGTSGNTGELFF | TGTGCCAGCAGCTCCGGGACTAGCGGGAACACCGGGGAGCTGTTTTTT